This T cell receptor beta chain was recovered during a study of vaccination effects on CD4 cells after COVID-19. ViraFEST used viral peptide pools to expand antigen-specific CD4+ T cells before sequencing. Subsequent to a culture period of less than twelve days, CD4+ T cells were isolated. Negative nucleocapsid antibody tests before and after vaccination confirmed no previous SARS-CoV-2 infection. This CDR3 is built from 15 residues. Germline CDR1 and CDR2: SNHLY and FYNNEI. With V trimmed by 6 bases and J by 0 bases, 5 bases remained unmatched. Sequenced by immunoSEQ multiplex PCR; TCRdb stores in-frame clones only, minus some. The sample holds tens of thousands of clones, about 80% seen once. Points on this clone: The antigen is undetermined.

The chain uses TRBV2 and TRBJ1-2; 9 positions agree with TRBD1. The sequenced sample was CD4+ T cells from PBMCs cultured with SARS-CoV-2 spike peptides, obtained before COVID-19 vaccination. This clonotype was sampled from a human donor who received a COVID-19 vaccine. In DNA, the CDR3 is TGTGCCAGCAGGAGGGACAGGGCACCTAACTATGGCTACACCTTC. It encodes CASRRDRAPNYGYTF.